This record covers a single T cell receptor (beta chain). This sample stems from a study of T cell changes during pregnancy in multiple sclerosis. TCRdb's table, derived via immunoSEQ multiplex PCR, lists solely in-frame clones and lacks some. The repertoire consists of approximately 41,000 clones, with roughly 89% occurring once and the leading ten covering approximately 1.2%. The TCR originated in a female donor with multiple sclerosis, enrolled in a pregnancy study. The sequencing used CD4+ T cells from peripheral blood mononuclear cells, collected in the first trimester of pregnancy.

The chain's CDR3 is CASSPGHATNEKLFF. In DNA, the CDR3 is TGTGCCAGCTCACCTGGACACGCAACTAATGAAAAACTGTTTTTT. The chain carries TRBV18 and TRBJ1-4; D is possibly TRBD1 (5 bases). This CDR3 is 15 amino acids long. The germline CDR1 and CDR2 sequences are KGHSH and LQKENI. The germline V and J ends were trimmed by 3 bases and 0 bases, with 8 bases remaining between them.